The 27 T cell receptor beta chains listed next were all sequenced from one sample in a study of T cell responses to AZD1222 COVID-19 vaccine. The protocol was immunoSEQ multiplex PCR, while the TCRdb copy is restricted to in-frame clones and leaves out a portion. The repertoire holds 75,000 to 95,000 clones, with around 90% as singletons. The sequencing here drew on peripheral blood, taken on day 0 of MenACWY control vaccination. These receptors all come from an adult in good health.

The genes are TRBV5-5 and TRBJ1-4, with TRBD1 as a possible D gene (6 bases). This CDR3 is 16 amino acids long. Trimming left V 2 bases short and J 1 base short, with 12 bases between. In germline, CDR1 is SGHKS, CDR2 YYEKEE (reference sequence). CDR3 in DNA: TGTGCCAGCAGCTTTCAGGGGAGAGGAACTAATGAAAAACTGTTTTTT. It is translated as CASSFQGRGTNEKLFF.

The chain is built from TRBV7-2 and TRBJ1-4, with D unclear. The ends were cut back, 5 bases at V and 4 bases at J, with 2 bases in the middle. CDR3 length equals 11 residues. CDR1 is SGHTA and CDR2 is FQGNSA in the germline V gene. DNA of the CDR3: TGTGCCAGCAGCCTTAATGAAAAACTGTTTTTT. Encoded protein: CASSLNEKLFF. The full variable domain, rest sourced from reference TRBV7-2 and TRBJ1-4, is GAGVSQSPSNKVTEKGKDVELRCDPISGHTALYWYRQSLGQGLEFLIYFQGNSAPDKSGLPSDRFSAERTGGSVSTLTIQRTQQEDSAVYLCASSLNEKLFFGSGTQLSVL.

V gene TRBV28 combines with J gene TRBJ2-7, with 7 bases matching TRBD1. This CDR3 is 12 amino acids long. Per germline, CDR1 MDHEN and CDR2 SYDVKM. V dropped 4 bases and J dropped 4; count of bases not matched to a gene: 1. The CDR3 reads CASSSTGYEQYF. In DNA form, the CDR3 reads TGTGCCAGCAGTTCGACAGGGTACGAGCAGTACTTC.

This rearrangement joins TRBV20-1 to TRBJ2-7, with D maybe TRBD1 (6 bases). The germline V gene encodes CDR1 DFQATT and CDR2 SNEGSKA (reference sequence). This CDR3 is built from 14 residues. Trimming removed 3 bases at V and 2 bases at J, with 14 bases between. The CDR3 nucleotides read TGCAGTGCTAGTAGGCAGGGGTTCGCCTACGAGCAGTACTTC. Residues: CSASRQGFAYEQYF.

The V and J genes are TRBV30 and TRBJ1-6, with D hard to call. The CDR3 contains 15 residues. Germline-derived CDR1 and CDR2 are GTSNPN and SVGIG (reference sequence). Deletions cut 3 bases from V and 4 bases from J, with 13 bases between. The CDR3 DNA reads TGTGCCTGGAGCCCCCAGGCGGCGTATAATTCACCCCTCCACTTT. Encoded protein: CAWSPQAAYNSPLHF.

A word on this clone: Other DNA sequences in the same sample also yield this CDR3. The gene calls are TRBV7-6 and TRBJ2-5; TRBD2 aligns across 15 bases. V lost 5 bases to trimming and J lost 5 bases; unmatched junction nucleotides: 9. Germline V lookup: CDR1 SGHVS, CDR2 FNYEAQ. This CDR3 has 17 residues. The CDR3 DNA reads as TGTGCCAGCAGCCATGGACTAGCGGGGGGGCCTGGGGAGACCCAGTACTTC. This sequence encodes CASSHGLAGGPGETQYF.

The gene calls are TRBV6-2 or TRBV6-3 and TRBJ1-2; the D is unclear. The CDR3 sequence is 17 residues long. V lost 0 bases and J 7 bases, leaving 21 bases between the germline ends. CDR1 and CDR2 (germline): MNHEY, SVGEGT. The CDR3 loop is CASSYSIQRVSSRGYTF. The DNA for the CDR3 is TGTGCCAGCAGTTACTCGATTCAGCGAGTATCAAGTCGTGGCTACACCTTC.

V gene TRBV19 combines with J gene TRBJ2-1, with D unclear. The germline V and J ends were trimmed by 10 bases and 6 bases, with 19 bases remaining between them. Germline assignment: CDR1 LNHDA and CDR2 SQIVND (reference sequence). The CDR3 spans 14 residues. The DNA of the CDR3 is TGTGCCACCAGAACACAAGATTACGGCAATGAGCAGTTCTTC. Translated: CATRTQDYGNEQFF.

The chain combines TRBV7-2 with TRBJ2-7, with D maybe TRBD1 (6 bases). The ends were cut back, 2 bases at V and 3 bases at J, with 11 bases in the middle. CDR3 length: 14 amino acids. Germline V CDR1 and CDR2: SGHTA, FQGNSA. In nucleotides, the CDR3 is TGTGCCAGCAGCTTAAACCAGGGGTACTACGAGCAGTACTTC. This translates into CASSLNQGYYEQYF.

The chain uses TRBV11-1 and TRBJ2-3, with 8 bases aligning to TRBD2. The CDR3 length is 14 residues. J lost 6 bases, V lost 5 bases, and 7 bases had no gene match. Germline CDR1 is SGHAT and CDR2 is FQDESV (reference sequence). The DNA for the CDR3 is TGTGCCAGCAGCACGACTAGCGCCAGGGATACGCAGTATTTT. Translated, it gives CASSTTSARDTQYF.

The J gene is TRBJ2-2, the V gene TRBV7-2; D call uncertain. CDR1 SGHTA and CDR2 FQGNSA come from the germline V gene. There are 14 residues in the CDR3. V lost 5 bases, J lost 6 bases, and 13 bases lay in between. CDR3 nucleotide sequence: TGTGCCAGCAGCCCTATGATAGCCTCCGGGGAGCTGTTTTTT. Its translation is CASSPMIASGELFF.

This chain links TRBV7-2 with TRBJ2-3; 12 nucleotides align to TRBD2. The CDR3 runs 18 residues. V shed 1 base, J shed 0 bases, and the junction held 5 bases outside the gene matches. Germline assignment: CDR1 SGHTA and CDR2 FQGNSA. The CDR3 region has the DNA TGTGCCAGCAGCTTAGAGGCTAGCGGGGGGGCTAGCACAGATACGCAGTATTTT. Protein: CASSLEASGGASTDTQYF.

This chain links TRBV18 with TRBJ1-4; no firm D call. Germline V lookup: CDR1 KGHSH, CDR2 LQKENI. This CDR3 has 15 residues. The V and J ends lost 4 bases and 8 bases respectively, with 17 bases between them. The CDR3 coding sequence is TGTGCCAGCTCACAGGCCGGAGAGGGAGGGGAAAAACTGTTTTTT. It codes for CASSQAGEGGEKLFF.

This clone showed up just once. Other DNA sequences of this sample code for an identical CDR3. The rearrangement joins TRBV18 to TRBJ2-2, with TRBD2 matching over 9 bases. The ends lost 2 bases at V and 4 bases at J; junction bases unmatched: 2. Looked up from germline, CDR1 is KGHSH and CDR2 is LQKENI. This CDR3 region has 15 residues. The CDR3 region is CASSPAGGLTGELFF. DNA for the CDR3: TGTGCCAGCTCACCAGCGGGAGGGCTCACCGGGGAGCTGTTTTTT.

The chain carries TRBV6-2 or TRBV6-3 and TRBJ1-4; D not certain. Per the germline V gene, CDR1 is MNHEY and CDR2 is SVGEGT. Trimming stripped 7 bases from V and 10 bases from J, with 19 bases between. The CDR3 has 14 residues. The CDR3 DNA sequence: TGTGCCAGCACCCCGGATCCAAATCGGCGAAAACTGTTTTTT. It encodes CASTPDPNRRKLFF.

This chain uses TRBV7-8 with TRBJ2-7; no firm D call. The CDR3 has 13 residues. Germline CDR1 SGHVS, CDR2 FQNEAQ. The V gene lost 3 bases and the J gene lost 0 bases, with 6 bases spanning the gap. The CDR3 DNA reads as TGTGCCAGCAGCTTGGCCATCTCCTACGAGCAGTACTTC. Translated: CASSLAISYEQYF.

The CDR3: CASSSPTAGKNIQYF. The CDR3 coding sequence is TGTGCCAGCAGCTCACCGACAGCCGGCAAAAACATTCAGTACTTC. V and J are TRBV5-5 and TRBJ2-4; D possibly corresponds to TRBD1 (5 bases). The V end was cut by 3 bases, the J end by 3 bases, with 13 bases between. The CDR3 length is 15 residues. CDR1 and CDR2 from the germline V gene are SGHKS and YYEKEE (reference sequence).

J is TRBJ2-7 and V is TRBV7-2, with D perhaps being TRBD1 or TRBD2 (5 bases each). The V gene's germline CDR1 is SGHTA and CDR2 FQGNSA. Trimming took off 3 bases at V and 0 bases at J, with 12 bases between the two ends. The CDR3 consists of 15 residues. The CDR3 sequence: CASSFAPGPSYEQYF. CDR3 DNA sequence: TGTGCCAGCAGCTTCGCCCCGGGACCCTCCTACGAGCAGTACTTC.

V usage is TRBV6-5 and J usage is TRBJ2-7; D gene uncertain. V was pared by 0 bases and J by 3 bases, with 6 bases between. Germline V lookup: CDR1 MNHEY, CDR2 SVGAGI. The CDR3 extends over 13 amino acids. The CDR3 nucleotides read TGTGCCAGCAGTTACTCGTTAGACTACGAGCAGTACTTC. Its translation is CASSYSLDYEQYF.

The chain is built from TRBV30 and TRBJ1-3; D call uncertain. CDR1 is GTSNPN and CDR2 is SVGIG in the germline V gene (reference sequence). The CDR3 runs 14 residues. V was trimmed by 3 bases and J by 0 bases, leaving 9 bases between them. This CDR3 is CAWSNTHSGNTIYF. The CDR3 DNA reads TGTGCCTGGAGCAACACTCACTCTGGAAACACCATATATTTT.

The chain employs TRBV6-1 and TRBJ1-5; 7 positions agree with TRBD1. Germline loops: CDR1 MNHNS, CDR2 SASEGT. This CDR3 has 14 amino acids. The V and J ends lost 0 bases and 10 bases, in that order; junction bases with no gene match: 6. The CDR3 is CASSEATGLYPQHF. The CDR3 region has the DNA TGTGCCAGCAGTGAAGCGACAGGGTTGTACCCCCAGCATTTT.

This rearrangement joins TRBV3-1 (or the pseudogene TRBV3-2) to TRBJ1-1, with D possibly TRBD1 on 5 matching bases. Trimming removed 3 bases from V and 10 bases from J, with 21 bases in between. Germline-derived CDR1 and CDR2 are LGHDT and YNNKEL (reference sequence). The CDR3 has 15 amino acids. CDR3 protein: CASSQTGTQVSVAFF. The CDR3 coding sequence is TGTGCCAGCAGCCAGACCGGGACCCAAGTTTCAGTAGCTTTCTTT.

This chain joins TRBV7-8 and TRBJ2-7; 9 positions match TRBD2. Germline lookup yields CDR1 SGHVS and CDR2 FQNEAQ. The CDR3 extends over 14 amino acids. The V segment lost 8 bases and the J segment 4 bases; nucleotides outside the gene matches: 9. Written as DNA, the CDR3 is TGTGCCAGCTCTCGGCGGGAGGGGGATTACGAGCAGTACTTC. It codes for CASSRREGDYEQYF.

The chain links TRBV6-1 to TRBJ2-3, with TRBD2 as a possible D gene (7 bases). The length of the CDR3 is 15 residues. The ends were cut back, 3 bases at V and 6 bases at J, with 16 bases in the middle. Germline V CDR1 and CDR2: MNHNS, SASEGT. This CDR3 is CASSEGGRGGDTQYF. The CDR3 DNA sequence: TGTGCCAGCAGTGAGGGGGGGCGAGGCGGGGATACGCAGTATTTT.

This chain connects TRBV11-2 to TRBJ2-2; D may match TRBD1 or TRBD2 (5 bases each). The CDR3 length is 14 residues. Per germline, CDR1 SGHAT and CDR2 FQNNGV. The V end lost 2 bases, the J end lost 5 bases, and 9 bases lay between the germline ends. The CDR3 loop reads CASSLNEGTGELFF. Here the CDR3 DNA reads TGTGCCAGCAGCTTAAACGAGGGGACCGGGGAGCTGTTTTTT.

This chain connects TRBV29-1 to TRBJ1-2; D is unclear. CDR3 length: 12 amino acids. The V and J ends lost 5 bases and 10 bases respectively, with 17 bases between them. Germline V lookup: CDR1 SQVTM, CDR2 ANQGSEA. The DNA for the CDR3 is TGCAGCGTTTTTTCTGGGGTATATAACTACACCTTC. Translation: CSVFSGVYNYTF. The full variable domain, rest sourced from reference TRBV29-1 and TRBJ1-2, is SAVISQKPSRDICQRGTSLTIQCQVDSQVTMMFWYRQQPGQSLTLIATANQGSEATYESGFVIDKFPISRPNLTFSTLTVSNMSPEDSSIYLCSVFSGVYNYTFGSGTRLTVV.

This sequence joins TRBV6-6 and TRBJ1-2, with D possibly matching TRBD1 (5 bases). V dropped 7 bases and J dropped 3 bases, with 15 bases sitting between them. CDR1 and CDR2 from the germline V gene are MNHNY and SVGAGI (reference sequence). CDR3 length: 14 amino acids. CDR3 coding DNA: TGTGCCAGCAATTTCATTGCGGGGGACTATGGCTACACCTTC. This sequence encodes CASNFIAGDYGYTF.